This TCR beta chain is from a study of T-cell memory formation after mild COVID-19. General study findings and limits: Memory sampled before infection contained some responding clones, suggesting cross-reactive memory joined.

V was pared by 2 bases and J by 2 bases, with 9 bases between. There are 15 residues in the CDR3. From germline, CDR1 is MGHRA and CDR2 YSYEKL. From the 5' RACE reads, TCRdb called clonotypes with MiXCR, one entry per CDR3 protein. Of 310,000 or so distinct CDR3 sequences listed, around a sixth were seen once; the top ten hold 22%. The sample holds many counts of this clonotype. The target antigen is unknown. V is TRBV4-1 and J is TRBJ2-2; no clear D gene. Specimen: PBMCs or a T cell subset sorted from them (not recorded which). This TCR was recovered from a man between 18 and 29 years old who had mild COVID-19 (a few samples of this study predate the infection). Cell type and time point are not known. The CDR3 coding sequence is TGCGCCAGCAGCCAATTTTCGTTTAACACCGGGGAGCTGTTTTTT. Its protein product is CASSQFSFNTGELFF.